These 17 T cell receptor beta chains came from one sample sequenced in a study of T-cell reconstitution after alpha-beta-depleted transplantation in children. TCRbeta library preparation incorporated unique molecular identifiers. TCRdb ran MiXCR on the PCR reads and lists one entry per CDR3 protein. Of approximately 130,000 distinct CDR3 sequences listed, about 9.9% are singletons. This material consisted of PBMCs, mostly from graft donor cells, taken 180 days after TCRalphabeta/CD19-depleted stem cell transplant. Receptor source: a girl in the first two years of life who had a stem cell transplant for combined immunodeficiency, so the T cells may come from the graft donor.

This clonotype came up a few times. The V gene is TRBV5-1, the J gene TRBJ2-3; weak D call: TRBD1 (6 bases). Germline values: CDR1 SGHRS, CDR2 YFSETQ. The V and J ends lost 5 bases and 1 base respectively, with 20 bases between them. The CDR3 is 17 amino acids. The CDR3 loop reads CASSLTGIRSGTDTQYF. CDR3 sequence (DNA): TGCGCCAGCAGTCTTACAGGGATCCGGAGTGGCACAGATACGCAGTATTTT.

To note about this clonotype: A read error may account for a junction end that differs from germline. The chain has TRBV20-1 and TRBJ2-7; 7 bases agree with TRBD1. There are 12 residues in the CDR3. The germline V gene has CDR1 DFQATT and CDR2 SNEGSKA (reference sequence). This chain's CDR3 is CSAKQGAYEQYF. The CDR3 nucleotides read TGCAGCGCTAAGCAGGGGGCCTACGAGCAGTACTTC.

The chain employs TRBV29-1 and TRBJ2-3; maybe TRBD1 (6 bases). CDR1 SQVTM and CDR2 ANQGSEA come from the germline V gene. V lost 8 bases, J lost 0 bases, and 15 bases lay in between. The CDR3 length is 14 residues. CDR3 in DNA: TGCAGCACCAGGACAGTACCTAGCACAGATACGCAGTATTTT. Translated, it gives CSTRTVPSTDTQYF.

This clonotype appeared a few times. The rearrangement links TRBV3-1 to TRBJ2-3; 11 bases line up with TRBD2. The CDR3 sequence is 15 residues long. Trimming at V came to 2 bases and at J to 6 bases, leaving 4 bases not matched to a gene. Germline CDR1 is LGHDT and CDR2 is YNNKEL (reference sequence). The CDR3 region is CASSQIAGGRDTQYF. CDR3 sequence (DNA): TGTGCCAGCAGCCAAATAGCGGGGGGGCGGGATACGCAGTATTTT.

The V call is TRBV29-1, the J call TRBJ2-7, with unresolved D. Trimming removed 6 bases from V and 4 bases from J, with 10 bases in between. The CDR3 runs 11 residues. Germline-derived CDR1 and CDR2 are SQVTM and ANQGSEA. The CDR3 sequence is CSVSNSYEQYF. The CDR3 DNA is TGCAGCGTGTCAAACAGTTACGAGCAGTACTTC.

The chain uses TRBV29-1 and TRBJ2-1; D might be TRBD1 (6 bases). This CDR3 spans 13 amino acids. Germline CDR1 SQVTM, CDR2 ANQGSEA. The V end was cut by 1 base, the J end by 4 bases, with 8 bases between. In DNA, the CDR3 is TGCAGCGTTGAAGTGGGACATTACAATGAGCAGTTCTTC. The encoded protein is CSVEVGHYNEQFF.

In regard to this clonotype: The junction and the germline gene differ at one end; a read error may be behind it. The chain joins TRBV4-2 to TRBJ1-2; D not certain. Germline V lookup: CDR1 LGHNA, CDR2 YNFKEQ. This CDR3 has 12 amino acids. CDR3 bases: TGTGCCAGCAGCCAAAGACCCTATGGCTTCACCTTC. Translating gives CASSQRPYGFTF.

A few counts support this clonotype. The chain is built from TRBV28 and TRBJ2-3; the D call may be TRBD1 or TRBD2 (5 bases each). Germline assignment: CDR1 MDHEN and CDR2 SYDVKM. The CDR3 has 17 amino acids. Trimming shortened V by 0 bases and J by 2 bases, and 15 bases separated the two germline ends. The CDR3: CASSLWTGTTVTDTQYF. CDR3 nucleotide sequence: TGTGCCAGCAGTTTATGGACCGGGACCACCGTCACAGATACGCAGTATTTT.

The V gene is TRBV7-2, the J gene TRBJ2-2; the D gene is possibly TRBD1 (6 bases). The germline V gene encodes CDR1 SGHTA and CDR2 FQGNSA. Trimming shortened V by 3 bases and J by 4 bases, and 9 bases separated the two germline ends. The CDR3 spans 14 residues. The chain's CDR3 is CASSFQGITGELFF. The CDR3 DNA reads as TGTGCCAGCAGCTTTCAGGGGATCACCGGGGAGCTGTTTTTT.

The gene calls are TRBV7-2 and TRBJ2-1, with D tentatively TRBD2 (5 bases). Per the germline V gene, CDR1 is SGHTA and CDR2 is FQGNSA. The CDR3 runs 13 residues. Trimming removed 2 bases from V and 15 bases from J, with 17 bases in between. The CDR3 coding sequence is TGTGCCAGCAGCTTAACACGGGAAACGAACGGGTTCTTC. This encodes CASSLTRETNGFF.

This clonotype was seen repeatedly, ten times or more. V is TRBV12-3 or TRBV12-4 and J is TRBJ2-5, with 7 bases aligning to TRBD1. This CDR3 is 14 amino acids long. The V gene end was trimmed by 2 bases and the J gene end by 1 base; junction bases not matched to a gene: 1. The DNA for the CDR3 is TGTGCCAGCAGTTTATCAGGGGGCCAAGAGACCCAGTACTTC. Translating gives CASSLSGGQETQYF.

The chain uses TRBV29-1 and TRBJ2-3; D not certain. The germline CDR1 and CDR2 sequences are SQVTM and ANQGSEA. CDR3 size: 14 residues. V was cut by 2 bases and J by 4 bases, with 13 bases left in between. CDR3 loop: CSVELGYGADTQYF. DNA for the CDR3: TGCAGCGTTGAACTTGGGTATGGGGCAGATACGCAGTATTTT.

There are many counts of this clonotype. This chain joins TRBV29-1 and TRBJ2-1; D could derive from TRBD1 or TRBD2 (5 bases each). Germline V CDR1 and CDR2: SQVTM, ANQGSEA. Deletions cut 4 bases from V and 7 bases from J, with 20 bases between. The CDR3 contains 15 residues. The CDR3 here is CSVGNRRTSKNEQFF. In nucleotides, the CDR3 is TGCAGCGTTGGTAACCGGAGGACATCAAAGAATGAGCAGTTCTTC.

This clonotype was counted ten times or more. The CDR3 loop reads CASSYSPKNIQYF. The CDR3 DNA is TGTGCCAGCAGTTACTCGCCCAAAAACATTCAGTACTTC. The chain uses TRBV6-2 or TRBV6-3 and TRBJ2-4; D call uncertain. The CDR3 has 13 residues. In germline, CDR1 is MNHEY, CDR2 SVGEGT. The V end was cut by 0 bases, the J end by 2 bases, with 2 bases between.

The chain employs TRBV7-2 and TRBJ2-1, with D perhaps TRBD1 or TRBD2 (5 bases each). There are 14 residues in the CDR3. CDR1 and CDR2 from the germline V gene are SGHTA and FQGNSA. The ends were cut back, 8 bases at V and 8 bases at J, with 19 bases in the middle. In DNA, the CDR3 is TGTGCCAGCTCCATCCGGGGCCGAAAGGATGAGCAGTTCTTC. This gives the protein CASSIRGRKDEQFF.

CDR3 nucleotides: TGTGCCAGCAGTCCCCAGGTCTTGGCCAAAAACATTCAGTACTTC. This sequence encodes CASSPQVLAKNIQYF. The V gene is TRBV6-1, the J gene TRBJ2-4; no clear D gene. Germline CDR1 MNHNS, CDR2 SASEGT. The V end lost 5 bases, the J end lost 1 base, and 12 bases lay between the germline ends. CDR3 size: 15 residues.

At least ten counts were recorded for this clonotype. The rearrangement joins TRBV10-3 to TRBJ2-3, with no clear D. CDR1 and CDR2 (germline): ENHRY, SYGVKD. CDR3 size: 17 residues. The V end was cut by 0 bases, the J end by 5 bases, with 18 bases between. The CDR3 region is CAISESFWTDRIDTQYF. For the CDR3, the DNA is TGTGCCATCAGTGAGTCGTTTTGGACGGATCGTATAGATACGCAGTATTTT.